This TCR beta chain emerged from a study of blood T cell repertoires in COVID-19. Study summary: PBMCs, B-cell-depleted T cells, or T cells provided the cDNA or gDNA that made up the material.

Authors' data handling: Nucleated cell number was recorded as an estimate derived from reference gene primer amplification. Only in-frame clones appear in the TCRdb table, and some are missing; sequencing was by immunoSEQ multiplex PCR. That table is the source of V, J and clone size, and D and trimming were worked out from the DNA. The repertoire has about 98,000 clones, 70% to 85% of them found once; the top ten carry about 9%. The TCR comes from a man in his 60s with active or convalescent COVID-19. Sequencing was carried out using peripheral blood.

This CDR3 reads CASQNYNEQFF. For the CDR3, the DNA is TGTGCCAGCCAAAATTACAATGAGCAGTTCTTC. The chain has TRBV25-1 and TRBJ2-1; D call uncertain. The CDR3 runs to 11 residues. CDR1 and CDR2 from the germline V gene are MGHDK and SYGVNS. With 8 bases removed from V and 4 bases from J, the gap between germline ends came to 6 bases.